These 6 T cell receptor beta chains share one sample of origin, sequenced in a study of T cell responses to AZD1222 COVID-19 vaccine. Produced via immunoSEQ multiplex PCR; TCRdb's table is partial and in-frame only. The sample has 140,000 to 150,000 clones, more than 85% seen once. The input for sequencing was peripheral blood, taken on day 0 of AZD1222 vaccination. These receptors all stem from an adult in good health.

This chain links TRBV3-1 (or the pseudogene TRBV3-2) with TRBJ2-3; TRBD2 aligns across 7 bases. Germline values: CDR1 LGHDT, CDR2 YNNKEL (reference sequence). J was trimmed by 0 bases and V by 4 bases; bases with no gene match: 7. This CDR3 is 16 amino acids long. In DNA form, the CDR3 reads TGTGCCAGCAGCCCCCTATCTAGCGGTAGCACAGATACGCAGTATTTT. Amino acids: CASSPLSSGSTDTQYF.

The chain links TRBV4-1 to TRBJ1-5, with a tentative D call TRBD1 (5 bases). This CDR3 is built from 15 residues. Germline CDR1 reads MGHRA; CDR2 reads YSYEKL. The ends were cut back, 0 bases at V and 1 base at J, with 7 bases in the middle. CDR3 amino acids: CASSQDGGSNQPQHF. The CDR3 DNA reads as TGCGCCAGCAGCCAAGACGGGGGGAGCAATCAGCCCCAGCATTTT.

This rearrangement joins TRBV6-5 to TRBJ2-3, with D tentatively TRBD1 or TRBD2 (5 bases each). Trimming took 10 bases from V and 0 from J, leaving 14 bases between them. CDR1 is MNHEY and CDR2 is SVGAGI in the germline V gene. This CDR3 is built from 14 residues. CDR3 sequence reads: CATTGTASTDTQYF. CDR3 nucleotides: TGTGCCACTACCGGGACGGCGAGCACAGATACGCAGTATTTT.

The J gene is TRBJ2-7, the V gene TRBV18; 12 bases align to TRBD2. V shed 6 bases and J 5 bases; nucleotides not matched to a gene: 23. CDR1 and CDR2 (germline): KGHSH, LQKENI. The CDR3 is 20 amino acids. DNA of the CDR3: TGTGCCAGCTCGGAACAGGGGGCCCGCACTCTAGCGGGAGGGCTCCACGAGCAGTACTTC. It encodes CASSEQGARTLAGGLHEQYF.

The chain links TRBV30 to TRBJ1-3; no firm D call. The CDR3 extends over 12 amino acids. CDR1 GTSNPN and CDR2 SVGIG come from the germline V gene (reference sequence). V was pared by 0 bases and J by 4 bases, with 4 bases between. CDR3 nucleotide sequence: TGTGCCTGGAGTGTCCCCGGAAACACCATATATTTT. Translation: CAWSVPGNTIYF.

V is TRBV28 and J is TRBJ1-1, with no clear D. There are 13 residues in the CDR3. V was shortened by 5 bases and J by 1 base, with 8 bases between the two germline ends. Germline lookup yields CDR1 MDHEN and CDR2 SYDVKM. CDR3 loop: CASSRRANTEAFF. The CDR3 DNA sequence: TGTGCCAGCAGTAGACGTGCGAACACTGAAGCTTTCTTT.